Listed here are 24 T cell receptor beta chains from one sample, sequenced in a study of blood T cells in healthy people across ages. Through a sample-barcoded 5' primer and a J-beta primer mix, a second PCR was run for roughly 7 to 11 cycles. TCRdb redid the calling of the 5' RACE reads with MiXCR, one entry per CDR3 protein. The data show 1.5 million to 2 million distinct CDR3 sequences, 28% seen once. Input material: blood. These receptors all stem from a woman aged 25 to 45 in good health.

The rearrangement joins TRBV2 to TRBJ2-1; a possible D gene is TRBD2 (5 bases). The CDR3 extends over 13 amino acids. The V gene lost 4 bases and the J gene lost 6 bases, with 10 bases spanning the gap. Germline values: CDR1 SNHLY, CDR2 FYNNEI. CDR3 residues: CASSASGTNEQFF. For the CDR3, the DNA is TGTGCCAGCAGTGCCTCGGGAACCAATGAGCAGTTCTTC.

The V call is TRBV10-3, the J call TRBJ2-1; maybe TRBD1 (6 bases). Per the germline V gene, CDR1 is ENHRY and CDR2 is SYGVKD. Trimming took off 10 bases at V and 8 bases at J, with 21 bases between the two ends. This CDR3 contains 14 residues. CDR3 sequence: CATKKGGVRDEQFF. The CDR3 region has the DNA TGTGCCACAAAAAAAGGGGGAGTAAGGGATGAGCAGTTCTTC.

Comments on this clonotype: This may come from a read error, since a much larger clone is one base off. V and J are TRBV10-2 and TRBJ1-2; D is unclear. From germline, CDR1 is WSHSY and CDR2 SAAADI. The CDR3 spans 13 residues. V dropped 6 bases and J dropped 4 bases, with 12 bases sitting between them. The CDR3 reads CASRRGIGYGYTF. Here the CDR3 DNA reads TGCGCCAGCAGGAGAGGGATCGGCTATGGCTACACCTTC.

This chain joins TRBV6-6 and TRBJ1-4; D is unresolved. Germline V lookup: CDR1 MNHNY, CDR2 SVGAGI (reference sequence). This CDR3 comprises 13 residues. The V end lost 6 bases, the J end lost 3 bases, and 8 bases lay between the germline ends. The CDR3 sequence is CASSRISNEKLFF. The CDR3 nucleotides read TGTGCCAGCAGCCGGATTTCTAATGAAAAACTGTTTTTT.

This clonotype occurred a few times. The V call is TRBV3-1, the J call TRBJ2-1, with unresolved D. V was clipped by 1 base and J by 6 bases, with 4 bases between them. The CDR3 has 12 residues. CDR1 and CDR2 (germline): LGHDT, YNNKEL (reference sequence). DNA for the CDR3: TGTGCCAGCAGCCAAGTAATCAATGAGCAGTTCTTC. This encodes CASSQVINEQFF.

This clonotype showed up just a few times. The chain carries TRBV20-1 and TRBJ2-7; 10 nucleotides match TRBD2. CDR3 length: 14 residues. The V segment lost 3 bases and the J segment 4 bases; nucleotides outside the gene matches: 6. Germline-derived CDR1 and CDR2 are DFQATT and SNEGSKA (reference sequence). The chain's CDR3 is CSARLAGARYEQYF. The CDR3 DNA reads TGCAGTGCTAGGCTAGCGGGGGCCCGGTACGAGCAGTACTTC.

Written as DNA, the CDR3 is TGTGCCAGCAGCGTAGGAAGAGGGAATCTAGGGGTAGGCACAGATACGCAGTATTTT. It codes for CASSVGRGNLGVGTDTQYF. The V and J genes are TRBV9 and TRBJ2-3; D tentatively fits TRBD1 or TRBD2 (5 bases each). The germline gives CDR1 SGDLS, CDR2 YYNGEE. The CDR3 is 19 amino acids. Trimming removed 0 bases from V and 1 base from J, with 21 bases in between.

This rearrangement joins TRBV20-1 to TRBJ2-7, with TRBD1 matching 9 bases. J was trimmed by 5 bases and V by 7 bases; bases with no gene match: 6. Germline loops: CDR1 DFQATT, CDR2 SNEGSKA (reference sequence). The CDR3 spans 12 residues. CDR3 DNA: TGCAGTGTTGACACAGGGGGCAACGAGCAGTACTTC. It is translated as CSVDTGGNEQYF.

This clonotype was counted between two and nine times. The chain recombines TRBV18 with TRBJ1-2, with D unclear. Trimming took 0 bases from V and 4 from J, leaving 9 bases between them. CDR1 and CDR2 (germline): KGHSH, LQKENI. The CDR3 spans 14 residues. CDR3 DNA: TGTGCCAGCTCACCACCGGGCTACAGCTATGGCTACACCTTC. Protein product: CASSPPGYSYGYTF.

Details on this clonotype: A much larger clone differs from this one at a single base, so this may be a read error. The V call is TRBV5-1, the J call TRBJ2-1, with TRBD2 matching over 8 bases. The CDR3 is made up of 17 amino acids. CDR1 SGHRS and CDR2 YFSETQ come from the germline V gene. Trimming removed 4 bases from V and 2 bases from J; junction bases left unmatched: 11. Written as DNA, the CDR3 is TGCGCCAGCAGCCGGTACAGCGGGGGCGGCACCTACAATGAGCAGTTCTTC. As protein: CASSRYSGGGTYNEQFF.

In DNA form, the CDR3 reads TGCAGCGTTGTATCCCCGGGAGTAGGGAACACTGAAGCTTTCTTT. It codes for CSVVSPGVGNTEAFF. The chain combines TRBV29-1 with TRBJ1-1; D is unresolved. The CDR3 loop spans 15 amino acids. Per germline, CDR1 SQVTM and CDR2 ANQGSEA. V gave up 4 bases and J gave up 1 base, with 16 bases separating them. Based on the CDR3 plus reference TRBV29-1 and TRBJ1-1, the full variable domain is SAVISQKPSRDICQRGTSLTIQCQVDSQVTMMFWYRQQPGQSLTLIATANQGSEATYESGFVIDKFPISRPNLTFSTLTVSNMSPEDSSIYLCSVVSPGVGNTEAFFGQGTRLTVV.

The chain has TRBV6-6 and TRBJ2-7; D is perhaps TRBD1 (6 bases). CDR3 length equals 16 residues. The germline CDR1 and CDR2 sequences are MNHNY and SVGAGI (reference sequence). Trimming cost V 0 bases and J 7 bases, with 19 bases left between them. This CDR3 reads CASSYSASGGNNEQYF. The CDR3 DNA reads as TGTGCCAGCAGTTACTCGGCTAGTGGGGGCAACAATGAGCAGTACTTC.

This chain connects TRBV20-1 to TRBJ2-5; TRBD2 matches 9 bases. The CDR3 has 16 residues. The trim removed 6 bases at V and 5 bases at J, leaving 16 bases unmatched. Germline values: CDR1 DFQATT, CDR2 SNEGSKA (reference sequence). For the CDR3, the DNA is TGCAGTGCCACTAGGGCGCTAGCGGGGACTTTTGAGACCCAGTACTTC. Translated: CSATRALAGTFETQYF.

This clonotype was observed at least ten times. The chain combines TRBV29-1 with TRBJ2-7; D may be TRBD1 or TRBD2 (5 bases each). The CDR3 totals 14 residues. Germline CDR1 SQVTM, CDR2 ANQGSEA. V dropped 2 bases and J dropped 4 bases, with 15 bases sitting between them. The CDR3 nucleotides read TGCAGCGTTGAATACCGGGACCACTTGTACGAGCAGTACTTC. The encoded protein is CSVEYRDHLYEQYF.

This clonotype occurred a few times. The CDR3 DNA sequence: TGTGCCAGCAGCTTGACACCCAGGAGCTCCTACGAGCAGTACTTC. It encodes CASSLTPRSSYEQYF. V is TRBV5-5 and J is TRBJ2-7; D unresolved. V was cut by 1 base and J by 0 bases, with 11 bases left in between. The CDR3 runs 15 residues. Germline lookup yields CDR1 SGHKS and CDR2 YYEKEE (reference sequence).

This clonotype was seen once. One end of the junction varies from germline; a read error may be responsible. The chain employs TRBV7-3 and TRBJ2-7; TRBD1 matches 12 bases. The CDR3 runs to 14 residues. The germline gives CDR1 SGHTA, CDR2 FQGTGA. CDR3 amino acids: CAGSAGQGADEQYF. DNA for the CDR3: TGTGCCGGCAGCGCGGGACAGGGGGCCGACGAGCAGTACTTC.

The J gene is TRBJ2-1, the V gene TRBV12-3 or TRBV12-4; D gene uncertain. This CDR3 contains 11 residues. V was shortened by 5 bases and J by 9 bases, with 8 bases between the two germline ends. The CDR3 loop is CASSIFGEQFF. CDR3 DNA sequence: TGTGCCAGCAGTATCTTTGGTGAGCAGTTCTTC.

The DNA for the CDR3 is TGTGCCAGCAGTTTAATCGTAGCGGGAGGCTACGAGCAGTACTTC. Translated: CASSLIVAGGYEQYF. The chain is built from TRBV28 and TRBJ2-7; 10 bases fit TRBD2. The CDR3 contains 15 residues. The V segment lost 2 bases and the J segment 3 bases; nucleotides outside the gene matches: 4. Germline V gives CDR1 MDHEN, CDR2 SYDVKM.

On this clonotype itself: It is likely a read error, because the conserved phenylalanine at the end of the CDR3 is missing. The genes are TRBV10-3 and TRBJ1-2; 10 bases align to TRBD1. CDR1 is ENHRY and CDR2 is SYGVKD in the germline V gene. The length of the CDR3 is 16 residues. V dropped 1 base and J dropped 2; count of bases not matched to a gene: 4. The CDR3 bases are TGTGCCATCAGTGAGTACGGACAGGGGGAGAACTATGGCTACACCATC. Amino acids: CAISEYGQGENYGYTI.

To note about this clonotype: A read error may be the cause here, since a much bigger clone is one base away. The chain links TRBV7-2 to TRBJ2-6, with D tentatively TRBD1 or TRBD2 (6 bases each). The CDR3 has 15 residues. Germline-derived CDR1 and CDR2 are SGHTA and FQGNSA. CDR3 in amino acids: CASSLIGTGANALTF. CDR3 nucleotides: TGTGCCAGCAGCTTAATAGGCACGGGGGCCAACGCCCTGACTTTC.

This clonotype was observed a handful of times. This chain connects TRBV10-3 to TRBJ2-1; 10 positions agree with TRBD1. CDR1 and CDR2 (germline): ENHRY, SYGVKD. The CDR3 totals 19 residues. After removal of 2 bases from V and 0 bases from J, the junction contained 10 bases not matched to a gene. The CDR3 here is CAISEPKTGGLGSYNEQFF. The CDR3 bases are TGTGCCATCAGTGAGCCTAAGACAGGGGGCTTAGGCTCCTACAATGAGCAGTTCTTC.

This clonotype was recorded a few times. CDR3 in DNA: TGCAGGGCCAGGAACTCCGGGGACAGTAACACTGAAGCTTTCTTT. Its protein is CRARNSGDSNTEAFF. The chain employs TRBV20-1 and TRBJ1-1; 7 nucleotides match TRBD1. The CDR3 is made up of 15 amino acids. Germline CDR1 is DFQATT and CDR2 is SNEGSKA (reference sequence).

The chain is built from TRBV6-5 and TRBJ2-7; TRBD2 matches at 7 bases. Germline loops: CDR1 MNHEY, CDR2 SVGAGI. V was pared by 6 bases and J by 6 bases, with 8 bases of the junction left unmatched. This CDR3 is built from 13 residues. CDR3: CASSPGTTGEQYF. CDR3 coding DNA: TGTGCCAGCAGCCCCGGGACTACCGGCGAGCAGTACTTC.

This clonotype was seen only a few times. V and J are TRBV5-1 and TRBJ2-1; 8 nucleotides agree with TRBD1. CDR1 and CDR2 from the germline V gene are SGHRS and YFSETQ. With V trimmed by 2 bases and J by 10 bases, 8 bases remained unmatched. This CDR3 comprises 14 residues. The CDR3 protein is CASSLQGGRSEQFF. CDR3 DNA sequence: TGCGCCAGCAGCTTACAGGGGGGCCGTTCCGAGCAGTTCTTC.